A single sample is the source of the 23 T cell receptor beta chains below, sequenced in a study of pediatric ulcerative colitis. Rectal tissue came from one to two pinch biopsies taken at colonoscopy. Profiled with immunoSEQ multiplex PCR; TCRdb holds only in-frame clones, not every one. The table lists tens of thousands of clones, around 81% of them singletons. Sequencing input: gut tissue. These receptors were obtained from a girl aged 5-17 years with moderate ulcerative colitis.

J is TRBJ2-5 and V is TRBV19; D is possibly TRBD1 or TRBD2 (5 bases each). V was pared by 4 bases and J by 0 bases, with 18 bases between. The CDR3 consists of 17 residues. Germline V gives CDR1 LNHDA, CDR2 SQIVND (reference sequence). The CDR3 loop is CASSTRSGTEYQETQYF. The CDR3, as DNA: TGTGCCAGTAGTACTAGATCCGGGACGGAGTACCAAGAGACCCAGTACTTC.

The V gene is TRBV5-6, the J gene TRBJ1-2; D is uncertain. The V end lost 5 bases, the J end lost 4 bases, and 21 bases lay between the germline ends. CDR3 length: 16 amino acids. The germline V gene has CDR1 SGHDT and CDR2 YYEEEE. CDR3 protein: CASSSGPSPLRYGYTF. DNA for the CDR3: TGTGCCAGCAGTTCCGGGCCCAGTCCTCTCCGCTATGGCTACACCTTC.

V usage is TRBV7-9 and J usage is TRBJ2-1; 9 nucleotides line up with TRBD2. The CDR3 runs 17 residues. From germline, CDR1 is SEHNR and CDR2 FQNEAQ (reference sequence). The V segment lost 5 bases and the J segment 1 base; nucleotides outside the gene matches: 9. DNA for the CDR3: TGTGCCAGCAGCCTGGGACTAGCCGGCGCGTCCTACAATGAGCAGTTCTTC. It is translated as CASSLGLAGASYNEQFF. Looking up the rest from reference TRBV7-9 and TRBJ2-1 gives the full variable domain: DTGVSQNPRHKITKRGQNVTFRCDPISEHNRLYWYRQTLGQGPEFLTYFQNEAQLEKSRLLSDRFSAERPKGSFSTLEIQRTEQGDSAMYLCASSLGLAGASYNEQFFGPGTRLTVL.

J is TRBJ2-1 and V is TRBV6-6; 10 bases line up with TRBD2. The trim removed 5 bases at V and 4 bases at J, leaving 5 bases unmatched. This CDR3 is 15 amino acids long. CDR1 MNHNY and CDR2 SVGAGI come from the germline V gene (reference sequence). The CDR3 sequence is CASSRSGGVYNEQFF. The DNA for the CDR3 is TGTGCCAGCAGTCGAAGCGGGGGGGTATACAATGAGCAGTTCTTC.

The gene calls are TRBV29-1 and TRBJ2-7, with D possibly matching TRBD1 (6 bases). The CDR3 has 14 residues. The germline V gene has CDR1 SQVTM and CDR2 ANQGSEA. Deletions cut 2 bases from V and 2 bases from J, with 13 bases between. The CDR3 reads CSVETQGNAYEQYF. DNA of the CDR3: TGCAGCGTTGAAACCCAGGGGAACGCCTACGAGCAGTACTTC.

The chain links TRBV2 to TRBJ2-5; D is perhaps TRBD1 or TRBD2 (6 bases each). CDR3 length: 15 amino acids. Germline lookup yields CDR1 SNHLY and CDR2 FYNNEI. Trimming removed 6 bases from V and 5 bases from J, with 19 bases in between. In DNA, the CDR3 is TGTGCCAGCAGCGCAGGACAGACTAGGGGGGAGACCCAGTACTTC. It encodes CASSAGQTRGETQYF.

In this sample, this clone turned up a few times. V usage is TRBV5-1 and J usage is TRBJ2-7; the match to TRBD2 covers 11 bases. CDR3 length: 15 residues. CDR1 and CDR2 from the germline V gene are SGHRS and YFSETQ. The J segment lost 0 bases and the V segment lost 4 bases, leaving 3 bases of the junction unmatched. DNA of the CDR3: TGCGCCAGCAGCCTCGGGACTAGCGGCTCCTACGAGCAGTACTTC. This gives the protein CASSLGTSGSYEQYF. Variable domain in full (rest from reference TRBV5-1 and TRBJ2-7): KAGVTQTPRYLIKTRGQQVTLSCSPISGHRSVSWYQQTPGQGLQFLFEYFSETQRNKGNFPGRFSGRQFSNSRSEMNVSTLELGDSALYLCASSLGTSGSYEQYFGPGTRLTVT.

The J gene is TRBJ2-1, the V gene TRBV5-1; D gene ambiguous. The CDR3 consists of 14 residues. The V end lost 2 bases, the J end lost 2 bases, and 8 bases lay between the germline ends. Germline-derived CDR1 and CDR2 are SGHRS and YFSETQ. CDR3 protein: CASSFRPPYNEQFF. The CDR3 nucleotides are TGCGCCAGCAGCTTTCGGCCCCCCTACAATGAGCAGTTCTTC.

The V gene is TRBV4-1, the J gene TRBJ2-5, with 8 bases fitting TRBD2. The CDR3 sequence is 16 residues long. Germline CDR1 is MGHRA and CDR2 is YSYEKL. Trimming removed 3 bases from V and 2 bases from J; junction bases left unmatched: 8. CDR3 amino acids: CASSQPARLAQETQYF. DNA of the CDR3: TGCGCCAGCAGCCAGCCCGCCAGACTAGCGCAAGAGACCCAGTACTTC.

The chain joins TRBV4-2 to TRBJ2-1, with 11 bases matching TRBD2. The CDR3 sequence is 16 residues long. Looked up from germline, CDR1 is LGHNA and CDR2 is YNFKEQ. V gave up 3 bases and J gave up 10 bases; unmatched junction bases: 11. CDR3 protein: CASSHPRLAGSGEQFF. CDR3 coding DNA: TGTGCCAGCAGCCATCCCAGACTAGCGGGGTCGGGGGAGCAGTTCTTC.

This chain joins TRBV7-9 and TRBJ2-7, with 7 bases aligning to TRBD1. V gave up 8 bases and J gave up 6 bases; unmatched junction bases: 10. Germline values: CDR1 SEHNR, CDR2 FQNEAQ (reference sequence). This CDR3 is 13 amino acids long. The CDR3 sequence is CASGSTGSFEQYF. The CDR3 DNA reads TGTGCCAGCGGGTCGACAGGGTCTTTCGAGCAGTACTTC. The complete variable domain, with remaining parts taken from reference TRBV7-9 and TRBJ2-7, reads DTGVSQNPRHKITKRGQNVTFRCDPISEHNRLYWYRQTLGQGPEFLTYFQNEAQLEKSRLLSDRFSAERPKGSFSTLEIQRTEQGDSAMYLCASGSTGSFEQYFGPGTRLTVT.

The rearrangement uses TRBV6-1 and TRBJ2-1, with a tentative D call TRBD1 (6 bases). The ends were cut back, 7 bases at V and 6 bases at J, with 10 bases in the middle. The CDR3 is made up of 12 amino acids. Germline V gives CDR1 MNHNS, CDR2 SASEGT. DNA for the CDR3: TGTGCCAGCATAGTAGGGGGCAATGAGCAGTTCTTC. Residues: CASIVGGNEQFF.

The CDR3 nucleotides read TGTGCCAGCAGCTTGACTAGCGGGGCGGGCTACGAGCAGTACTTC. Encoded protein: CASSLTSGAGYEQYF. This chain links TRBV7-2 with TRBJ2-7, with 11 bases aligning to TRBD2. The CDR3 runs to 15 residues. V was pared by 3 bases and J by 3 bases, with 4 bases of the junction left unmatched. Per the germline V gene, CDR1 is SGHTA and CDR2 is FQGNSA. Full variable domain (missing parts from reference TRBV7-2 and TRBJ2-7): GAGVSQSPSNKVTEKGKDVELRCDPISGHTALYWYRQSLGQGLEFLIYFQGNSAPDKSGLPSDRFSAERTGGSVSTLTIQRTQQEDSAVYLCASSLTSGAGYEQYFGPGTRLTVT.

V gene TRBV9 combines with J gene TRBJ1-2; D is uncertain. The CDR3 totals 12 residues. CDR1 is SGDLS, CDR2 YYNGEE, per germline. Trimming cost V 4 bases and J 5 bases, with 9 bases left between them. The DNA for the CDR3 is TGTGCCAGCAGCATGGCAATGTATGGCTACACCTTC. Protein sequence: CASSMAMYGYTF.

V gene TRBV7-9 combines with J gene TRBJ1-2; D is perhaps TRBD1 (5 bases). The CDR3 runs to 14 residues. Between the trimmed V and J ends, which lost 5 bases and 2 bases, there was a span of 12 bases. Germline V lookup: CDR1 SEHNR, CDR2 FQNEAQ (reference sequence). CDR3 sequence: CASSPDSENYGYTF. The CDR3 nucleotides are TGTGCCAGCAGCCCTGACAGCGAGAACTATGGCTACACCTTC.

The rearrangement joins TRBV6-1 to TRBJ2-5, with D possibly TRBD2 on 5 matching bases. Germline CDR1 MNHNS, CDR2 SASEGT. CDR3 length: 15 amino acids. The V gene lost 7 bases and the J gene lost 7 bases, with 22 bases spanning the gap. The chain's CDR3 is CASIEGGQAVWTQYF. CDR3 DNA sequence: TGTGCCAGCATCGAAGGTGGCCAAGCGGTATGGACCCAGTACTTC.

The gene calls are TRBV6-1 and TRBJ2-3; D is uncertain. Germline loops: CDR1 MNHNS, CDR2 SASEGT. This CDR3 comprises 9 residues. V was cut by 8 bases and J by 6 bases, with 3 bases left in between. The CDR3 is CASADTQYF. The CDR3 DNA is TGTGCCAGCGCGGATACGCAGTATTTT.

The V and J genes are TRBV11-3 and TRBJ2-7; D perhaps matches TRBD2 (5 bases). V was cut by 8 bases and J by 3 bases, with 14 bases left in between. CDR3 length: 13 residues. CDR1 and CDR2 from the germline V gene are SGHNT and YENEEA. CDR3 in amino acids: CASSSTAGYEQYF. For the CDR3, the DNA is TGTGCCAGCTCCTCCACCGCGGGCTACGAGCAGTACTTC. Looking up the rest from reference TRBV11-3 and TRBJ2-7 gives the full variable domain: EAGVVQSPRYKIIEKKQPVAFWCNPISGHNTLYWYLQNLGQGPELLIRYENEEAVDDSQLPKDRFSAERLKGVDSTLKIQPAELGDSAVYLCASSSTAGYEQYFGPGTRLTVT.

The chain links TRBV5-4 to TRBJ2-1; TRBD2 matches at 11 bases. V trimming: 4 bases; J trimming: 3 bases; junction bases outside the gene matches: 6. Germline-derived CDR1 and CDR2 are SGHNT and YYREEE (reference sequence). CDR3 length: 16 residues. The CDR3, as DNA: TGTGCCAGCAGCCCCGGACTAGCGGGTAGCTACAATGAGCAGTTCTTC. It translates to CASSPGLAGSYNEQFF.

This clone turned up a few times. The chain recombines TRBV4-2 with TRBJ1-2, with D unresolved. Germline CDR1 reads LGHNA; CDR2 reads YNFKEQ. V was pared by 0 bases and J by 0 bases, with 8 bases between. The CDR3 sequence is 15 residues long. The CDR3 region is CASSQERQANYGYTF. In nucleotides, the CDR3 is TGTGCCAGCAGCCAAGAAAGGCAAGCTAACTATGGCTACACCTTC.

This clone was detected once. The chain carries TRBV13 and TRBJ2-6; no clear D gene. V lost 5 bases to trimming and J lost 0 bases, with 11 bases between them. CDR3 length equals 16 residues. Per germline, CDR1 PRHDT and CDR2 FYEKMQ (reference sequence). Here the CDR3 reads CASSPTSGSGANVLTF. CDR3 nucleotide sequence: TGTGCCAGCAGCCCCACGTCGGGCTCTGGGGCCAACGTCCTGACTTTC. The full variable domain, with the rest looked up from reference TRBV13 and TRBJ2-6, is AAGVIQSPRHLIKEKRETATLKCYPIPRHDTVYWYQQGPGQDPQFLISFYEKMQSDKGSIPDRFSAQQFSDYHSELNMSSLELGDSALYFCASSPTSGSGANVLTFGAGSRLTVL.

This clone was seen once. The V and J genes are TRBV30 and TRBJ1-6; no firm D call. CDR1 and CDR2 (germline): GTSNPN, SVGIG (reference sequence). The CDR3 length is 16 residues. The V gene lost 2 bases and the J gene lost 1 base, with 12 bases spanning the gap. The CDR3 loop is CAWSREAWSYNSPLHF. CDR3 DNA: TGTGCCTGGAGTAGAGAGGCATGGTCCTATAATTCACCCCTCCACTTT. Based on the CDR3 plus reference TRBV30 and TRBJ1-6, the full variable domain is SQTIHQWPATLVQPVGSPLSLECTVEGTSNPNLYWYRQAAGRGLQLLFYSVGIGQISSEVPQNLSASRPQDRQFILSSKKLLLSDSGFYLCAWSREAWSYNSPLHFGNGTRLTVT.

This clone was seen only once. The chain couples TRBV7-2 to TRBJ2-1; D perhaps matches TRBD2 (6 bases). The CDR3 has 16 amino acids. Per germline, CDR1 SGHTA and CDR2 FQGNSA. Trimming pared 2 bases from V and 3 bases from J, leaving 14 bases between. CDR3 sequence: CASSLLGTGYYNEQFF. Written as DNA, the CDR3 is TGTGCCAGCAGCTTACTAGGGACTGGTTACTACAATGAGCAGTTCTTC.